One sample yielded the 13 T cell receptor beta chains listed below, sequenced in a study of cytomegalovirus exposure and HLA in healthy donors. It was with 60 Vbeta and 13 Jbeta primers that the PCR ran. Assay used: immunoSEQ multiplex PCR; TCRdb lists only in-frame clones, some missing. The data contain about 140,000 clones, about 74% of them singletons. Sequenced material: PBMCs. These receptors originate from a woman aged 45-60 years in good health and CMV-seronegative.

Here the CDR3 DNA reads TGTGCCAGCAGTGATTTATCAGGCTACGAGCAGTACTTC. Its protein is CASSDLSGYEQYF. The chain combines TRBV2 with TRBJ2-7, with unresolved D. The germline CDR1 and CDR2 sequences are SNHLY and FYNNEI. Trimming left V 3 bases short and J 3 bases short, with 9 bases between. The CDR3 runs 13 residues. The whole variable domain, filled in from reference TRBV2 and TRBJ2-7, reads EPEVTQTPSHQVTQMGQEVILRCVPISNHLYFYWYRQILGQKVEFLVSFYNNEISEKSEIFDDQFSVERPDGSNFTLKIRSTKLEDSAMYFCASSDLSGYEQYFGPGTRLTVT.

This chain uses TRBV4-1 with TRBJ2-2; weak D call: TRBD1 (7 bases). From germline, CDR1 is MGHRA and CDR2 YSYEKL. Trimming pared 2 bases from V and 7 bases from J, leaving 17 bases between. The CDR3 spans 16 residues. The CDR3 region is CASSQTFQGGSGELFF. The CDR3 DNA reads TGCGCCAGCAGCCAAACCTTCCAGGGGGGCAGCGGGGAGCTGTTTTTT.

J is TRBJ1-5 and V is TRBV5-6; 9 bases are shared with TRBD1. The length of the CDR3 is 15 residues. V gave up 3 bases and J gave up 6 bases; unmatched junction bases: 7. Germline V gene lookup returns CDR1 SGHDT and CDR2 YYEEEE. As DNA, the CDR3 is TGTGCCAGCAGCTCGCAACAGGGGGCGATTCAGCCCCAGCATTTT. It yields the protein CASSSQQGAIQPQHF.

The chain recombines TRBV5-4 with TRBJ1-2, with D perhaps TRBD1 (6 bases). Deletions cut 4 bases from V and 4 bases from J, with 8 bases between. The CDR3 spans 12 residues. Germline-derived CDR1 and CDR2 are SGHNT and YYREEE (reference sequence). The CDR3: CASSRRGYGYTF. DNA for the CDR3: TGTGCCAGCAGCCGCAGGGGCTATGGCTACACCTTC.

This sequence joins TRBV5-6 and TRBJ2-5, with D perhaps matching TRBD2 (6 bases). The end of the DNA fits TRBJ2-7 better, so the J call may be wrong. Germline CDR1 and CDR2: SGHDT and YYEEEE. CDR3 length: 16 residues. The CDR3 bases are TGTGCCAGCAGCTTGGTGAATCGGGGGATGGAATACGAGCAGTACTTC. Translating it yields CASSLVNRGMEYEQYF.

Concerning this clone: The same CDR3 also results from other DNA sequences found in this sample. V gene TRBV4-1 combines with J gene TRBJ2-5; a weak D match, TRBD2 (7 bases). The CDR3 extends over 15 amino acids. CDR1 and CDR2 from the germline V gene are MGHRA and YSYEKL. Trimming took 0 bases from V and 4 from J, leaving 12 bases between them. CDR3 nucleotide sequence: TGCGCCAGCAGCCAAGAGGGCGGGGGCGGAGAGACCCAGTACTTC. This translates into CASSQEGGGGETQYF.

V gene TRBV14 combines with J gene TRBJ2-2, with TRBD2 matching 8 bases. After removal of 3 bases from V and 0 bases from J, the junction contained 3 bases not matched to a gene. Germline CDR1 SGHDN, CDR2 FVKESK. The CDR3 totals 16 residues. The CDR3 DNA reads as TGTGCCAGCAGCCAGATAGCGGGAACGAACACCGGGGAGCTGTTTTTT. The encoded protein is CASSQIAGTNTGELFF.

The J gene is TRBJ2-7, the V gene TRBV2; a possible D gene is TRBD2 (6 bases). Germline values: CDR1 SNHLY, CDR2 FYNNEI. This CDR3 has 13 amino acids. Trimming removed 11 bases at V and 0 bases at J, with 14 bases between. CDR3 loop: CAGGEPYSYEQYF. The CDR3, as DNA: TGTGCCGGAGGGGAGCCGTACTCCTACGAGCAGTACTTC.

The V and J genes are TRBV7-2 and TRBJ2-3, with 13 bases fitting TRBD2. CDR1 and CDR2 from the germline V gene are SGHTA and FQGNSA. Losses at the gene ends were 8 bases for V and 9 bases for J; bases not matched to a gene: 11. The CDR3 runs 15 residues. The CDR3 protein is CASVNPGLAGSTQYF. Written as DNA, the CDR3 is TGTGCCAGCGTAAATCCGGGACTAGCGGGGTCGACGCAGTATTTT.

The V and J genes are TRBV19 and TRBJ1-1, with D perhaps matching TRBD1 (5 bases). V gave up 8 bases and J gave up 11 bases, with 21 bases separating them. This CDR3 is built from 13 residues. Germline CDR1 is LNHDA and CDR2 is SQIVND (reference sequence). CDR3 in amino acids: CASRLQATPGAFF. The CDR3 DNA reads as TGTGCCAGTCGTCTACAGGCAACCCCTGGGGCTTTCTTT.

The rearrangement uses TRBV6-1 and TRBJ2-1; 10 nucleotides line up with TRBD1. Germline V gene sequence: CDR1 MNHNS, CDR2 SASEGT. The CDR3 is 14 amino acids. V was clipped by 6 bases and J by 4 bases; unmatched bases: 3. The CDR3 region has the DNA TGTGCCAGCAGGACAGGGGGCTCGTACAATGAGCAGTTCTTC. This encodes CASRTGGSYNEQFF.

The chain recombines TRBV7-8 with TRBJ1-5; TRBD1 is a possible D gene (5 bases). With 6 bases removed from V and 4 bases from J, the gap between germline ends came to 16 bases. The CDR3 length is 15 residues. Germline V CDR1 and CDR2: SGHVS, FQNEAQ. CDR3 region: CASSTWGESNQPQHF. Here the CDR3 DNA reads TGTGCCAGCAGTACTTGGGGGGAATCGAATCAGCCCCAGCATTTT.

The chain is built from TRBV27 and TRBJ1-1; D is unclear. This CDR3 comprises 13 residues. V was clipped by 6 bases and J by 1 base, with 9 bases between them. CDR1 is MNHEY, CDR2 SMNVEV, per germline (reference sequence). The CDR3 sequence: CASSLTQNTEAFF. CDR3 DNA: TGTGCCAGCAGCCTGACACAGAACACTGAAGCTTTCTTT.